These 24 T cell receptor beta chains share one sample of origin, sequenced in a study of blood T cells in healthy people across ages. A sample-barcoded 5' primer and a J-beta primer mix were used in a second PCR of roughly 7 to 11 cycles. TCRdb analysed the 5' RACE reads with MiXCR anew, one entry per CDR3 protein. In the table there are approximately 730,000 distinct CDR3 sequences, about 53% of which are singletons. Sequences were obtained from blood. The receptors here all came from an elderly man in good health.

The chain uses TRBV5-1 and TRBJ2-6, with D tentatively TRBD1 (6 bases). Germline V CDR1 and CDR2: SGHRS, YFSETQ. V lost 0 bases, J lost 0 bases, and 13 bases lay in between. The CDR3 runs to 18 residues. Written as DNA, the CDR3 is TGCGCCAGCAGCTTGGTGGGGGCCCGACCCTCTGGGGCCAACGTCCTGACTTTC. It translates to CASSLVGARPSGANVLTF. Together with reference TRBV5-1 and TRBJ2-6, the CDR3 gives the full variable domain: KAGVTQTPRYLIKTRGQQVTLSCSPISGHRSVSWYQQTPGQGLQFLFEYFSETQRNKGNFPGRFSGRQFSNSRSEMNVSTLELGDSALYLCASSLVGARPSGANVLTFGAGSRLTVL.

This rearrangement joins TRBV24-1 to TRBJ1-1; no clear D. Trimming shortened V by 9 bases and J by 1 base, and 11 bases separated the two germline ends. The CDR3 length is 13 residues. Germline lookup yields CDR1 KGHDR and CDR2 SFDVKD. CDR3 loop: CATSDATNTEAFF. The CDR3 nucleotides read TGTGCCACCTCGGACGCTACGAACACTGAAGCTTTCTTT.

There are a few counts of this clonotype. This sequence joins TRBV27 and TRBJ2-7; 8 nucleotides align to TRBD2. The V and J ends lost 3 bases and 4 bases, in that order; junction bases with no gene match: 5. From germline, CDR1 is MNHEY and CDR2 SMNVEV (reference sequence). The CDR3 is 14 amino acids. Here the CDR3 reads CASSLARLAYEQYF. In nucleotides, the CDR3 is TGTGCCAGCAGTTTGGCCCGACTAGCGTACGAGCAGTACTTC.

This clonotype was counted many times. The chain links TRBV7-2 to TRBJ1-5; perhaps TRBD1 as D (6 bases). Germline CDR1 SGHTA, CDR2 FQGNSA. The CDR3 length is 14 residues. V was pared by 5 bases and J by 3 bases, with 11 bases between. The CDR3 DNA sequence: TGTGCCAGCAGCCCCGGGACACCCAATCAGCCCCAGCATTTT. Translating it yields CASSPGTPNQPQHF.

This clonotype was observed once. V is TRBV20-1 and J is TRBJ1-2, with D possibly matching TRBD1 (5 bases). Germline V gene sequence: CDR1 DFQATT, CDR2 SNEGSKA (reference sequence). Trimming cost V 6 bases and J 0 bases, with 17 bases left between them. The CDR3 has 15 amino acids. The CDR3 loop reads CSAHPQDTPNYGYTF. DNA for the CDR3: TGCAGTGCCCACCCCCAGGACACCCCTAACTATGGCTACACCTTC.

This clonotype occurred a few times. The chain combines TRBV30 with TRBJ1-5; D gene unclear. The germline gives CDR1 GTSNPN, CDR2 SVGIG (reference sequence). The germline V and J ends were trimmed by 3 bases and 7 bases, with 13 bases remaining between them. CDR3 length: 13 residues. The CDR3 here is CAWSPRQEQPQHF. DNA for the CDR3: TGTGCCTGGAGCCCGAGGCAGGAGCAGCCCCAGCATTTT.

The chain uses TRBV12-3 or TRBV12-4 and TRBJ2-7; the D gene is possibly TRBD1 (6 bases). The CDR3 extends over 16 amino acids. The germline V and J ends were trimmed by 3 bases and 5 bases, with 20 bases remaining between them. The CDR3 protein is CASSFIGGGHRDEQYF. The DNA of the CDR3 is TGTGCCAGCAGTTTTATCGGTGGGGGCCATCGGGACGAGCAGTACTTC.

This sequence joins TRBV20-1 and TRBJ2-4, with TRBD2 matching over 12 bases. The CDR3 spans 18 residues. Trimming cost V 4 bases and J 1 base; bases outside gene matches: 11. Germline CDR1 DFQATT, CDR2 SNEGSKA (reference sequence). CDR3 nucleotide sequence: TGCAGTGCTACGGGTACTAGCGGGAGGTACCTGGCCAAAAACATTCAGTACTTC. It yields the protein CSATGTSGRYLAKNIQYF.

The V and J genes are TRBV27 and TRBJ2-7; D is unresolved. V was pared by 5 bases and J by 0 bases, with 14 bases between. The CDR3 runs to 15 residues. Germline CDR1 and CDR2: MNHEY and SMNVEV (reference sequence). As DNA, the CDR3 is TGTGCCAGCAGTAAGGACGGCCGCAGCTCCTACGAGCAGTACTTC. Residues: CASSKDGRSSYEQYF.

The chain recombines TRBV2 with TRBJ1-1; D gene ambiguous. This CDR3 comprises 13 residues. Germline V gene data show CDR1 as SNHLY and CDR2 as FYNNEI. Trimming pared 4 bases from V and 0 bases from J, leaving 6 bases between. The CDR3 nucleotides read TGTGCCAGCAGTGCTGATATGAACACTGAAGCTTTCTTT. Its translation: CASSADMNTEAFF.

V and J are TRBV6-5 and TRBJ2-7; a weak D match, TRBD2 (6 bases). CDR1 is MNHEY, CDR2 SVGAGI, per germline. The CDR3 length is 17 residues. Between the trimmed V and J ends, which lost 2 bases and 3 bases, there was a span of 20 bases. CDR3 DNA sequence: TGTGCCAGCAGTTACCGCTGCTTAGGAGGGGCTTACTACGAGCAGTACTTC. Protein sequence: CASSYRCLGGAYYEQYF.

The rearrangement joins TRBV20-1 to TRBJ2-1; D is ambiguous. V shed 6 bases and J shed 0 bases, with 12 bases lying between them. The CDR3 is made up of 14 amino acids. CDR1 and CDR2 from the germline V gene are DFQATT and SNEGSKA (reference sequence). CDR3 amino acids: CSARPAISYNEQFF. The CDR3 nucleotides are TGCAGTGCCCGCCCGGCCATCTCCTACAATGAGCAGTTCTTC.

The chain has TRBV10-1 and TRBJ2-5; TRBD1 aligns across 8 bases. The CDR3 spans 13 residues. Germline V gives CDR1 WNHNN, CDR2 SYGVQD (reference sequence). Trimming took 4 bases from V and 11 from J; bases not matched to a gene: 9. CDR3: CASSAQGAHEQYF. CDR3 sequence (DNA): TGCGCCAGCAGTGCGCAGGGGGCGCATGAGCAGTACTTC.

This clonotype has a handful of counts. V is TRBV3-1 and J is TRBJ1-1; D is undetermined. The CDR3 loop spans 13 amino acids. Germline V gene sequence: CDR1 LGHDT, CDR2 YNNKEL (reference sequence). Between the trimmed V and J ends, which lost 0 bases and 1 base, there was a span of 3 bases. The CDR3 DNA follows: TGTGCCAGCAGCCAAGATCCGAACACTGAAGCTTTCTTT. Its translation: CASSQDPNTEAFF.

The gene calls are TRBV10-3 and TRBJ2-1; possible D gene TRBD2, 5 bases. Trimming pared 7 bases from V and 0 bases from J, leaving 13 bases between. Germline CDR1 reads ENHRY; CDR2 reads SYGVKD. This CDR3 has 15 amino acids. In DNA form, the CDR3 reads TGTGCCATCACCGAGAGGGCTAACTCCTACAATGAGCAGTTCTTC. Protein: CAITERANSYNEQFF.

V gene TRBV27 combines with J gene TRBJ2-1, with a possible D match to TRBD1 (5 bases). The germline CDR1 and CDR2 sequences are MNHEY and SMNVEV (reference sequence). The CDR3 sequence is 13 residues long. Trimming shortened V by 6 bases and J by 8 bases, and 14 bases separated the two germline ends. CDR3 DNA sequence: TGTGCCAGCAGAGGGGCAGACATCTATGAGCAGTTCTTC. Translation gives CASRGADIYEQFF.

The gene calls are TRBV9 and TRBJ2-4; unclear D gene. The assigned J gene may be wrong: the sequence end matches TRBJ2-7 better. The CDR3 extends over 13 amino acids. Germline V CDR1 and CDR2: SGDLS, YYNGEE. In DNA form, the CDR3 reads TGTGCCAGCAGCGTAACGGCGGACTACGAGCAGTACTTC. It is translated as CASSVTADYEQYF.

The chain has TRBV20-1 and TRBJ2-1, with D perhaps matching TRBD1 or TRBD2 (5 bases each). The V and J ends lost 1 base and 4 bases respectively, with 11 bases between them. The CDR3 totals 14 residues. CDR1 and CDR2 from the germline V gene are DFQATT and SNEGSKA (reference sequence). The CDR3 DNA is TGCAGTGCTAGAGTTCCGGGACCATACAATGAGCAGTTCTTC. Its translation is CSARVPGPYNEQFF.

The CDR3 spells CSVTPATGFSSEQYF. The CDR3 DNA is TGCAGTGTTACACCAGCAACAGGGTTCTCTTCCGAGCAGTACTTC. The rearrangement joins TRBV20-1 to TRBJ2-7, with D perhaps TRBD1 (6 bases). There are 15 residues in the CDR3. V was pared by 7 bases and J by 6 bases, with 25 bases between. Per the germline V gene, CDR1 is DFQATT and CDR2 is SNEGSKA (reference sequence).

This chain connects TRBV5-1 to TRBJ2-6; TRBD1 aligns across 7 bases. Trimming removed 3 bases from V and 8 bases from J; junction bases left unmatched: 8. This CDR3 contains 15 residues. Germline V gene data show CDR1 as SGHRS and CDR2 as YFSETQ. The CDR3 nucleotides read TGCGCCAGCAGCTCGAACCCAGGGGGAACCAACGTCCTGACTTTC. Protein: CASSSNPGGTNVLTF.

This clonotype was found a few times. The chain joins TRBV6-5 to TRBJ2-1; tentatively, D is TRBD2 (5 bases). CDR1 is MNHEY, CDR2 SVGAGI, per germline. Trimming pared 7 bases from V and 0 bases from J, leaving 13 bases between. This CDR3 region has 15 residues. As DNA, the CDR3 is TGTGCCAGCACCCGGACTTGGCCCTCCTACAATGAGCAGTTCTTC. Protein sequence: CASTRTWPSYNEQFF.

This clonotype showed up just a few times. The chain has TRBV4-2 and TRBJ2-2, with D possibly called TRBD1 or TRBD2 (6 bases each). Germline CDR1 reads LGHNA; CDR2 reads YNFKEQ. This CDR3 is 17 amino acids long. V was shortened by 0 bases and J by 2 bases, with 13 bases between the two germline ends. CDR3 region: CASSQEGGRVNTGELFF. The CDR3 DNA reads TGTGCCAGCAGCCAAGAAGGGGGGCGGGTAAACACCGGGGAGCTGTTTTTT.

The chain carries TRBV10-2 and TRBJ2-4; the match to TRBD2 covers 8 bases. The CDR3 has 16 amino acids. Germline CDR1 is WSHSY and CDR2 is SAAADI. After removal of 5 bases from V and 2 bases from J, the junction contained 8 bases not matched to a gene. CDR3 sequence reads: CASSQGAGATKNIQYF. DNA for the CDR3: TGCGCCAGCAGTCAAGGAGCGGGAGCCACCAAAAACATTCAGTACTTC.

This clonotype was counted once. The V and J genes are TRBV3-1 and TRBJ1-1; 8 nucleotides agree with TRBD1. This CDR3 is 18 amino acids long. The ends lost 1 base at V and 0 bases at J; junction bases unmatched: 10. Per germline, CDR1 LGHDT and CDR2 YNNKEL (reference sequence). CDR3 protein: CASSQGWWDRILNTEAFF. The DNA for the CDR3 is TGTGCCAGCAGCCAAGGGTGGTGGGACAGGATCTTGAACACTGAAGCTTTCTTT.